A selection of T cell receptor beta chains follows, all from one sample in a study of blood T cells in healthy people across ages. TCRdb called the 5' RACE reads again in MiXCR, with one record for every CDR3 protein. The data contain 850,000 or so distinct CDR3 sequences, more than 25% of them seen just once; the ten biggest clones take up roughly 17%. The sequencing input was blood. The receptors stem from a woman aged 80 or over in good health. Each CDR3 is given with its conserved first and last residue. A D gene is named only where the DNA matches it firmly. Where a row states a size, it is once, few, many or the class of an expanded clone; other rows omit it.

CDR3 DNA: TGTGCCAGCAGTGATCAGGGGGCTACTTACGAGCAGTACTTC; CDR3 protein: CASSDQGATYEQYF; clone size: NA; V gene: TRBV2; J gene: TRBJ2-7; D gene: TRBD1
CDR3 DNA: TGCAGTGCTAAAAGGGGGCATGCGGGTCAGCCCCAGCATTTT; CDR3 protein: CSAKRGHAGQPQHF; clone size: NA; V gene: TRBV20-1; J gene: TRBJ1-5; D gene: TRBD1
CDR3 DNA: TGTGCCAGCTCACCCAGGGAGTACGACTATGGCTACACCTTC; CDR3 protein: CASSPREYDYGYTF; clone size: many; V gene: TRBV18; J gene: TRBJ1-2; D gene: NA
CDR3 DNA: TGCGCCAGCAGCTTGGATCTTTTGGGCTACACCTTC; CDR3 protein: CASSLDLLGYTF; clone size: NA; V gene: TRBV5-1; J gene: TRBJ1-2; D gene: NA
CDR3 DNA: TGCGCCGACACTCAGGGGGCATATAATTCACCCCTCCACTTT; CDR3 protein: CADTQGAYNSPLHF; clone size: NA; V gene: TRBV10-2; J gene: TRBJ1-6; D gene: TRBD1
CDR3 DNA: TGTGCCAGCAGTCAAAGAGGCGGGGACACGCAGTATTTT; CDR3 protein: CASSQRGGDTQYF; clone size: many; V gene: TRBV28; J gene: TRBJ2-3; D gene: NA
CDR3 DNA: TGTGCCAGCTCAGAAACAGGGGAGCATGGCTACACCTTC; CDR3 protein: CASSETGEHGYTF; clone size: NA; V gene: TRBV3-1; J gene: TRBJ1-2; D gene: TRBD1
CDR3 DNA: TGTGCCAGCAGGGAAGGGGGTGAGCAGTTCTTC; CDR3 protein: CASREGGEQFF; clone size: few; V gene: TRBV2; J gene: TRBJ2-1; D gene: NA
CDR3 DNA: TGTGCCAGCAGTTTATTCACAGGGGGCTATGGCTACACCTTC; CDR3 protein: CASSLFTGGYGYTF; clone size: few; V gene: TRBV28; J gene: TRBJ1-2; D gene: TRBD1
CDR3 DNA: TGTGCCAGCAGCCCAGAACTAGCAGGTGATACGCAGTATTTT; CDR3 protein: CASSPELAGDTQYF; clone size: few; V gene: TRBV6-1; J gene: TRBJ2-3; D gene: NA
CDR3 DNA: TGCAGTGCTCGTCTAGCGGGGGGGGGTGATACGCAGTATTTT; CDR3 protein: CSARLAGGGDTQYF; clone size: NA; V gene: TRBV20-1; J gene: TRBJ2-3; D gene: TRBD2
CDR3 DNA: TGCAGTGCTAGAGACGGGACGGTAGCTAACTATGGCTACACCTTC; CDR3 protein: CSARDGTVANYGYTF; clone size: many; V gene: TRBV20-1; J gene: TRBJ1-2; D gene: NA